These T cell receptor beta chains were read from a single sample in a study of T cells in Graves' hyperthyroidism and ophthalmopathy. Using its own MiXCR run on the multiplex PCR reads, TCRdb lists one record per CDR3 protein. The sample holds approximately 380,000 distinct CDR3 sequences; more than 13% are singletons and the top ten take around 28%. Sequencing used blood. The receptors were sampled from a man aged 45-60 years with Graves' ophthalmopathy. Both conserved end residues are part of each CDR3. The D gene is left open where the match is weak. Some rows have no size entry. The others give once, few or many, or a class for an expanded clone.

J | D | size | V | CDR3 | DNA
TRBJ1-1 | TRBD1 | many | TRBV7-3 | CASSLAGQGIGTEAFF | TGTGCCAGCAGCTTAGCGGGACAGGGGATCGGCACTGAAGCTTTCTTT
TRBJ2-1 | NA | many | TRBV5-1 | CASRVADSPNEQFF | TGCGCCAGCAGAGTTGCGGACAGCCCCAATGAGCAGTTCTTC
TRBJ1-1 | NA | many | TRBV7-9 | CASSLADRNTEAFF | TGTGCCAGCAGCTTAGCCGACAGGAACACTGAAGCTTTCTTT
TRBJ2-5 | NA | many | TRBV19 | CASSIGLGRETQYF | TGTGCCAGTAGTATAGGTCTCGGCCGGGAGACCCAGTACTTC
TRBJ2-3 | TRBD2 | many | TRBV7-8 | CASSLRVAGSTDTQYF | TGTGCCAGCAGCCTCCGGGTAGCGGGGAGCACAGATACGCAGTATTTT
TRBJ1-6 | NA | few | TRBV20-1 | CSARGGAGRPLHF | TGCAGTGCTAGAGGCGGGGCCGGACGACCCCTCCACTTT
TRBJ2-7 | TRBD2 | many | TRBV7-9 | CASSFSRGSGRNEQYF | TGTGCCAGCAGCTTTAGCAGAGGTAGCGGGAGAAACGAGCAGTACTTC
TRBJ2-5 | NA | many | TRBV10-3 | CAIRTQETQYF | TGTGCCATCAGGACTCAAGAGACCCAGTACTTC
TRBJ2-7 | TRBD1 | many | TRBV20-1 | CSARTGVMIYEQYF | TGCAGTGCTAGGACAGGGGTAATGATCTACGAGCAGTACTTC
TRBJ2-5 | NA | NA | TRBV20-1 | CSARDGTVKMETQYF | TGCAGTGCTAGAGATGGAACAGTGAAGATGGAGACCCAGTACTTC
TRBJ1-1 | NA | many | TRBV11-2 | CASTENTEAFF | TGTGCCAGCACCGAGAACACTGAAGCTTTCTTT
TRBJ2-4 | NA | many | TRBV28 | CASSLVSGRTIAKNIQYF | TGTGCCAGCAGTTTAGTTAGCGGAAGAACGATAGCCAAAAACATTCAGTACTTC
TRBJ1-3 | NA | many | TRBV9 | CASSASDTGLGNTIYF | TGTGCCAGCAGCGCATCAGACACAGGCCTAGGGAACACCATATATTTT
TRBJ1-3 | TRBD1 | NA | TRBV7-9 | CASDRAGNTIYF | TGTGCCAGTGACAGGGCTGGAAACACCATATATTTT
TRBJ2-5 | TRBD1 | many | TRBV28 | CASSLSGTGWETQYF | TGTGCCAGCAGTTTAAGTGGGACAGGGTGGGAGACCCAGTACTTC